This TCR beta chain is drawn from a study of cytomegalovirus exposure and HLA in healthy donors. In the study overall: Early release data held around 82 million unique TCRs from HLA-typed donors.

PCR used 60 Vbeta primers and 13 Jbeta primers. Profiling relied on immunoSEQ multiplex PCR, and the TCRdb table lists in-frame clones only, not all of them. The sample lists about 130,000 clones, roughly 75% seen once, with 5.3% in the top ten. V lost 4 bases and J lost 0; bases outside the gene matches: 9. Germline assignment: CDR1 SGHDT and CDR2 YYEEEE. CDR3 size: 16 residues. The sequenced sample was PBMCs. The rearrangement links TRBV5-6 to TRBJ2-7; 8 bases map to TRBD2. The receptor was derived from a man aged 30 to 39 in good health and CMV-seronegative. CDR3 sequence reads: CASSPGSGEYSYEQYF. CDR3 DNA sequence: TGTGCCAGCAGCCCGGGTAGCGGGGAATACTCCTACGAGCAGTACTTC. Full variable domain (missing parts from reference TRBV5-6 and TRBJ2-7): DAGVTQSPTHLIKTRGQQVTLRCSPKSGHDTVSWYQQALGQGPQFIFQYYEEEERQRGNFPDRFSGHQFPNYSSELNVNALLLGDSALYLCASSPGSGEYSYEQYFGPGTRLTVT.